A selection of T cell receptor beta chains follows, all from one sample in a study of lymphopenia after photon versus proton radiotherapy. Here immunoSEQ multiplex PCR was the method, and the copy in TCRdb shows in-frame clones only, minus some. The sample lists 150,000 to 200,000 clones, roughly nine tenths occurring once. Material: peripheral blood, obtained from a patient treated with photon-based radiotherapy. The receptor source for this set is a man in his forties or fifties with gastric cancer. The CDR3 runs from the conserved cysteine through the conserved F or W. The D gene is left open where the match is weak. Part of the rows lack a size; the others show once, few, many or a class for expanded clones.

>TRBJ2-2|.|TRBD1|TRBV19
CAGRGQGELFF
TGTGCCGGCAGGGGGCAAGGGGAGCTGTTTTTT
>TRBJ1-2|.|TRBD1|TRBV4-1
CASSQDLGQGGSYGYTF
TGCGCCAGCAGCCAAGATCTGGGACAGGGGGGTAGCTATGGCTACACCTTC
>TRBJ1-3|.|TRBD1|TRBV4-3
CASSQEQGARNTIYF
TGCGCCAGCAGCCAAGAACAGGGGGCGAGAAACACCATATATTTT
>TRBJ2-6|.|.|TRBV7-6
CASSLAPGSGANVLTF
TGTGCCAGCAGCTTAGCGCCCGGCTCTGGGGCCAACGTCCTGACTTTC
>TRBJ2-7|.|.|TRBV12-5
CASGGRGPYEQYF
TGTGCTAGTGGTGGACGGGGACCGTACGAGCAGTACTTC
>TRBJ2-3|.|TRBD1|TRBV19
CASSFGQVGDTQYF
TGTGCCAGTAGTTTCGGACAGGTTGGAGATACGCAGTATTTT
>TRBJ2-7|.|.|TRBV29-1
CAAQSGGTGAYEQYF
TGCGCAGCGCAATCGGGGGGGACAGGCGCCTACGAGCAGTACTTC
>TRBJ2-1|.|.|TRBV14
CASSRTFPSYNEQFF
TGTGCCAGCAGCAGGACTTTCCCCTCCTACAATGAGCAGTTCTTC
>TRBJ1-1|.|TRBD1|TRBV18
CASSPGTGVRTEAFF
TGTGCCAGCTCACCGGGGACAGGGGTAAGGACTGAAGCTTTCTTT
>TRBJ2-6|.|.|TRBV29-1
CSVEGGRTARSGANVLTF
TGCAGCGTTGAAGGGGGCCGGACTGCACGGTCTGGGGCCAACGTCCTGACTTTC
>TRBJ2-7|once|TRBD2|TRBV7-2
CASSLRREGAYEQYF
TGTGCCAGCAGCCTTCGGCGGGAGGGGGCCTACGAGCAGTACTTC
>TRBJ2-6|.|.|TRBV6-6
CASNTARASGANVLTF
TGTGCCAGCAACACCGCCCGAGCCTCTGGGGCCAACGTCCTGACTTTC
>TRBJ2-1|.|.|TRBV25-1
CASNSDAYGDEQFF
TGTGCCAGCAATTCGGACGCCTACGGGGATGAGCAGTTCTTC
>TRBJ1-2|once|.|TRBV19
CASSRGVNYGYTF
TGTGCCAGTAGTCGGGGAGTTAACTATGGCTACACCTTC
>TRBJ2-5|.|.|TRBV2
CASSEGQGTQYF
TGTGCCAGCAGTGAGGGACAAGGGACCCAGTACTTC
>TRBJ2-4|.|TRBD2|TRBV27
CASSPDWTSGRVAKNIQYF
TGTGCCAGCAGTCCAGATTGGACTAGCGGGAGGGTAGCCAAAAACATTCAGTACTTC
>TRBJ2-7|.|.|TRBV21-1
CASSKVRGVQDCYEQYF
TGTGCCAGCAGCAAAGTTCGAGGGGTCCAGGATTGTTACGAGCAGTACTTC
>TRBJ2-3|.|TRBD2|TRBV18
CASSPPGTSGSTDTQYF
TGTGCCAGCTCACCACCCGGGACTAGCGGTAGCACAGATACGCAGTATTTT
>TRBJ1-1|.|.|TRBV6-1
CASRHSQGQSPQAFF
TGTGCCAGCAGACACTCCCAGGGGCAGTCTCCCCAAGCTTTCTTT
>TRBJ2-7|.|TRBD2|TRBV9
CASSITGTTIEQYF
TGTGCCAGCAGCATCACCGGGACTACCATCGAGCAGTACTTC
>TRBJ1-5|few|.|TRBV21-1
CASSNQSPDKHNQPQHF
TGTGCCAGCAGCAACCAAAGTCCTGACAAGCACAATCAGCCCCAGCATTTT
>TRBJ2-7|.|.|TRBV7-9
CASSLLGGHEQYF
TGTGCCAGCAGCTTACTTGGGGGGCACGAGCAGTACTTC
>TRBJ2-7|.|TRBD1|TRBV6-5
CASSYAGQGKYEQYF
TGTGCCAGCAGTTACGCGGGACAGGGGAAGTACGAGCAGTACTTC
>TRBJ2-2|.|TRBD1|TRBV4-2
CASSQSRDRTAGELFF
TGTGCCAGCAGCCAATCCCGGGACAGGACGGCCGGGGAGCTGTTTTTT
>TRBJ1-5|once|TRBD1|TRBV7-2
CASSLGQSRDQPQHF
TGTGCCAGCAGCTTGGGACAGTCGAGGGATCAGCCCCAGCATTTT